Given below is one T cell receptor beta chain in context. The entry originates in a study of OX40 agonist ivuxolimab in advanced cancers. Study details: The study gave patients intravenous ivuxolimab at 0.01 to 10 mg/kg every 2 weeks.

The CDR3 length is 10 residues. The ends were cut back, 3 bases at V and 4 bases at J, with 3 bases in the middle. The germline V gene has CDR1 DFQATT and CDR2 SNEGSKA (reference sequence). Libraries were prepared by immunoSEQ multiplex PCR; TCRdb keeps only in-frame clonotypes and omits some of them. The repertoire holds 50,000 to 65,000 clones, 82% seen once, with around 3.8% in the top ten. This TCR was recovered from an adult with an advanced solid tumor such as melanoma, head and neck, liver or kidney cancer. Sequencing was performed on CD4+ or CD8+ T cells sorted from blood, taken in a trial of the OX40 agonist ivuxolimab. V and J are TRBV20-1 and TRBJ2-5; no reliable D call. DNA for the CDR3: TGCAGTGCTAGTGTAGAGACCCAGTACTTC. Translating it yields CSASVETQYF.